This is a list of T cell receptor beta chains from one sample in a study of CD8 T cells in Susac syndrome. A single record per CDR3 protein comes from TCRdb applying MiXCR to the immunoSEQ multiplex PCR reads. The sample consists of 200,000 to 250,000 distinct CDR3 sequences, about 96% of them appearing once. Sequences were obtained from CD4+ T cells from PBMCs. These receptors were taken from a human donor with multiple sclerosis. Both conserved end residues are part of each CDR3. D genes are given only for firm matches. Not all rows give a size; the values are once, few, many and, for expanded clones, a class.

TRBJ2-5	.	TRBV2	once	TGTGCCAGCGAATCGGGTCAGCAAGAGACCCAGTACTTC	CASESGQQETQYF
TRBJ2-1	.	TRBV5-1	.	TGCGCCAGCACACAATTTGCATCCAATGAGCAGTTCTTC	CASTQFASNEQFF
TRBJ1-1	TRBD1	TRBV3-1	.	TGTGCCAGCAGCCAAGGGGCAGGGGGCGTGGGTACTGAAGCTTTCTTT	CASSQGAGGVGTEAFF
TRBJ2-5	.	TRBV15	few	TGTGCCACCAGCAGAGATGATACGGGGGAGACCCAGTACTTC	CATSRDDTGETQYF
TRBJ2-1	.	TRBV5-6	.	TGTGCCAGCAGCAGGAACTCCTACAATGAGCAGTTCTTC	CASSRNSYNEQFF
TRBJ2-1	.	TRBV13	.	TGTGCCAGCAGATCCCTAGGCTCCTACAATGAGCAGTTCTTC	CASRSLGSYNEQFF
TRBJ1-2	.	TRBV12-3/TRBV12-4	.	TGTGCCAGCAGTCTCAAAATATCAGGGAGTGGCTACACCTTC	CASSLKISGSGYTF
TRBJ1-5	.	TRBV29-1	.	TGCAGCGTACGGGTTGCAGGTACCAATCAGCCCCAGCATTTT	CSVRVAGTNQPQHF
TRBJ1-1	.	TRBV20-1	.	TGCAGTGCTAGAGATCCCTCACCGGGACCAAGGAACACTGAAGCTTTCTTT	CSARDPSPGPRNTEAFF
TRBJ1-2	TRBD1	TRBV29-1	.	TGCAGCGTTACCACAGGGGCCGGCTACACCTTC	CSVTTGAGYTF
TRBJ1-2	.	TRBV12-5	.	TGTGCTAGTGGTTTTCCCAGAGGGGGCTACACCTTC	CASGFPRGGYTF
TRBJ2-6	TRBD1	TRBV7-9	.	TGTGCCAGCAGTTTAATGGGACAGGGATACGGGGCCAACGTCCTGACTTTC	CASSLMGQGYGANVLTF
TRBJ2-6	.	TRBV7-9	.	TGTGCCAGCAGCTACTGGGGTTCTGGGGCCAACGTCCTGACTTTC	CASSYWGSGANVLTF
TRBJ2-2	TRBD2	TRBV29-1	.	TGCAGCGTTGAGGTGTCGGGGGGGCGCAACGGGGAGCTGTTTTTT	CSVEVSGGRNGELFF
TRBJ2-5	.	TRBV20-1	.	TGCAGTGCTGCCAGGGGTTCAGGAGAGACCCAGTACTTC	CSAARGSGETQYF
TRBJ1-2	.	TRBV4-1	.	TGCGCCAGCAGCCAAGAACTAGTAGAGGGCTACACCTTC	CASSQELVEGYTF